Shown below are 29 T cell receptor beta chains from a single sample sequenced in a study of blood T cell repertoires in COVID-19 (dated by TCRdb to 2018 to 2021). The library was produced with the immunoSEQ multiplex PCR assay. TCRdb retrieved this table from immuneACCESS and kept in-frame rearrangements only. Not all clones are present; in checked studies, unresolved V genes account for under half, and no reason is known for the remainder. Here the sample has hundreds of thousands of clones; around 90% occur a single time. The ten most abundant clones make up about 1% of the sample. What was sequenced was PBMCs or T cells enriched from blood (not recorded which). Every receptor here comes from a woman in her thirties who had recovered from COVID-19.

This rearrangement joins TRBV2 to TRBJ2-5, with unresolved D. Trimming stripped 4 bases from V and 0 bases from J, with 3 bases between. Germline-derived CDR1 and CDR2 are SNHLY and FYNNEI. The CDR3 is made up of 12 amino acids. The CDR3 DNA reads TGTGCCAGCAGTGCTAACCAAGAGACCCAGTACTTC. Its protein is CASSANQETQYF.

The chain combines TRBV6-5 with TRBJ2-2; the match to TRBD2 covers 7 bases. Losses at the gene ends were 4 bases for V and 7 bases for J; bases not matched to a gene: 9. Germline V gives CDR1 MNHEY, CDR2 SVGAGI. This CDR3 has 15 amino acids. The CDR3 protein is CASSFWAGRDGELFF. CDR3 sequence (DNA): TGTGCCAGCAGTTTTTGGGCAGGGAGGGACGGGGAGCTGTTTTTT.

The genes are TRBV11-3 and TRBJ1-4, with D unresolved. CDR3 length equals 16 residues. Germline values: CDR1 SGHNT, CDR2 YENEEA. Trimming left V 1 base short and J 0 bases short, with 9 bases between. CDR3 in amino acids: CASSLGRITTNEKLFF. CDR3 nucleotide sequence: TGTGCCAGCAGCTTAGGCAGGATCACAACTAATGAAAAACTGTTTTTT.

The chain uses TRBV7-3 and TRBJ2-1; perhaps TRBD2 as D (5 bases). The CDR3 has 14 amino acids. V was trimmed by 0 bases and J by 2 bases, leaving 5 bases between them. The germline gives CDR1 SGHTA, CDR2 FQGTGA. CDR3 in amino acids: CASSLTGAYNEQFF. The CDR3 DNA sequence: TGTGCCAGCAGCTTAACCGGGGCCTACAATGAGCAGTTCTTC.

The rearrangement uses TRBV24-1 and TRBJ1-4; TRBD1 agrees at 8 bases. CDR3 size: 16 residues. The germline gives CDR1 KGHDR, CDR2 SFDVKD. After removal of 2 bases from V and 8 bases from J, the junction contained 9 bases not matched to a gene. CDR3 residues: CATSDSRQGTLEKLFF. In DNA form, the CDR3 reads TGTGCCACCAGTGATTCACGACAGGGGACCTTGGAAAAACTGTTTTTT.

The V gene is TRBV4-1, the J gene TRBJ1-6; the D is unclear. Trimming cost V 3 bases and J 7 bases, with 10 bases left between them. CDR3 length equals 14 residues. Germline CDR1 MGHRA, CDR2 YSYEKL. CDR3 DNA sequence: TGCGCCAGCAGCCACACGGGGTCAAATTCACCCCTCCACTTT. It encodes CASSHTGSNSPLHF.

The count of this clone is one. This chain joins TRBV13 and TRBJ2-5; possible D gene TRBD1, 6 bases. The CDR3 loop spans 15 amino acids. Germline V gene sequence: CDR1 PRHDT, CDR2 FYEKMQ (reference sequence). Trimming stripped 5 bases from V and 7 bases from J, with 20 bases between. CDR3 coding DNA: TGTGCCAGCAGCCCTGACCCGCGGGTGGGGGCGACCCAGTACTTC. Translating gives CASSPDPRVGATQYF.

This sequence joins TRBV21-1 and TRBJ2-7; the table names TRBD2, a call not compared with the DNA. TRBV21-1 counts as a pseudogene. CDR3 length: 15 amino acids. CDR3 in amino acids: CASIPPREPPYEQYF. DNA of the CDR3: TGTGCCAGCATCCCCCCCCGGGAACCACCTTACGAGCAGTACTTC.

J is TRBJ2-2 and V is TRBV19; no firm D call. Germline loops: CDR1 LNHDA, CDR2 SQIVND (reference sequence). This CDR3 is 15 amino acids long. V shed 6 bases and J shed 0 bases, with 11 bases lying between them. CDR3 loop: CASRNSNSNTGELFF. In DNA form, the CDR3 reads TGTGCCAGTAGAAACTCTAACTCGAACACCGGGGAGCTGTTTTTT. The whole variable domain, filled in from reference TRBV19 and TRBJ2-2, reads DGGITQSPKYLFRKEGQNVTLSCEQNLNHDAMYWYRQDPGQGLRLIYYSQIVNDFQKGDIAEGYSVSREKKESFPLTVTSAQKNPTAFYLCASRNSNSNTGELFFGEGSRLTVL.

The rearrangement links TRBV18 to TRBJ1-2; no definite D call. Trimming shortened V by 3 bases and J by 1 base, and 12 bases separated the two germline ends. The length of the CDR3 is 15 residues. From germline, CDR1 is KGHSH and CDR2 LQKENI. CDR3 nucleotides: TGTGCCAGCTCACCCCCCCTCGCTAGTAACTATGGCTACACCTTC. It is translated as CASSPPLASNYGYTF.

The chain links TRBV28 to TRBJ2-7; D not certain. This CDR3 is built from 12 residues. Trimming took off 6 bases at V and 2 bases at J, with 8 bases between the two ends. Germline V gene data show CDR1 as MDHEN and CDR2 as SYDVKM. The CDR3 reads CASRGMTYEQYF. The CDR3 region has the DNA TGTGCCAGCAGGGGCATGACCTACGAGCAGTACTTC.

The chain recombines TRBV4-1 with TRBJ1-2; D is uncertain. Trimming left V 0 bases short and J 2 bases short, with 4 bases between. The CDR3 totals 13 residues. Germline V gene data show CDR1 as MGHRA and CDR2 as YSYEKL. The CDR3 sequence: CASSQEQNYGYTF. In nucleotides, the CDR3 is TGCGCCAGCAGCCAAGAACAGAACTATGGCTACACCTTC.

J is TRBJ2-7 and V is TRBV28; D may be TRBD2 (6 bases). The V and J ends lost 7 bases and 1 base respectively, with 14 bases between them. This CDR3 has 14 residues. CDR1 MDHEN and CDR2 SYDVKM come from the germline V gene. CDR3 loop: CASTESGGSYEQYF. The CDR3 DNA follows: TGTGCCAGCACCGAGTCTGGGGGGTCCTACGAGCAGTACTTC.

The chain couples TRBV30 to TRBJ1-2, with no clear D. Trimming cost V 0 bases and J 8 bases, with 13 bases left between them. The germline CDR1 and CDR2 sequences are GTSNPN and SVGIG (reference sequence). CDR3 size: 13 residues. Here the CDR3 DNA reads TGTGCCTGGAGTGTACGGCGGGAAGGGGGCTACACCTTC. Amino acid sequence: CAWSVRREGGYTF.

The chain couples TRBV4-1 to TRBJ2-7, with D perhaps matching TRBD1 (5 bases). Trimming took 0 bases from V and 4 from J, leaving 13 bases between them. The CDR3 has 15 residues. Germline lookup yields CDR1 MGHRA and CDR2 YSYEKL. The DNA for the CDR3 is TGCGCCAGCAGCCAAGAAGGTCAGGGAATGTACGAGCAGTACTTC. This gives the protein CASSQEGQGMYEQYF.

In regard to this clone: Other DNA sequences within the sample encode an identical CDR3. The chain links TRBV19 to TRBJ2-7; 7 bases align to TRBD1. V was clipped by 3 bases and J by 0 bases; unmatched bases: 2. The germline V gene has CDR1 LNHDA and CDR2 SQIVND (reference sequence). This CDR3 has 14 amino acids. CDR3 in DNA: TGTGCCAGTAGTATCAGGGACAGCTCCTACGAGCAGTACTTC. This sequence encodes CASSIRDSSYEQYF.

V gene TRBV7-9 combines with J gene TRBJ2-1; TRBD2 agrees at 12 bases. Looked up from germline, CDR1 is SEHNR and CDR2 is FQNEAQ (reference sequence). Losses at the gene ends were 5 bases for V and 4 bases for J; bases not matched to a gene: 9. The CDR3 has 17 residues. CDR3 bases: TGTGCCAGCAGCCTACAACGACTAGCGGGAGCTTACAATGAGCAGTTCTTC. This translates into CASSLQRLAGAYNEQFF.

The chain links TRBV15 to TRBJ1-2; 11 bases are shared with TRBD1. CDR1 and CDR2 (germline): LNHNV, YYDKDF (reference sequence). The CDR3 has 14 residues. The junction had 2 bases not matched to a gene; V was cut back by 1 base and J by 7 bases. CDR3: CATSRVGTGGGYTF. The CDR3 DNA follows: TGTGCCACCAGCAGAGTCGGGACAGGGGGTGGCTACACCTTC. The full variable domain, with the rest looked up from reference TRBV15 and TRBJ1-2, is DAMVIQNPRYQVTQFGKPVTLSCSQTLNHNVMYWYQQKSSQAPKLLFHYYDKDFNNEADTPDNFQSRRPNTSFCFLDIRSPGLGDTAMYLCATSRVGTGGGYTFGSGTRLTVV.

CDR3 DNA sequence: TGCAGTGCTAGACTAGTGAGCGAGCAGTACTTC. Its translation: CSARLVSEQYF. The rearrangement joins TRBV20-1 to TRBJ2-7; D is unresolved. The V gene lost 2 bases and the J gene lost 6 bases, with 8 bases spanning the gap. CDR3 length: 11 amino acids. CDR1 and CDR2 from the germline V gene are DFQATT and SNEGSKA (reference sequence).

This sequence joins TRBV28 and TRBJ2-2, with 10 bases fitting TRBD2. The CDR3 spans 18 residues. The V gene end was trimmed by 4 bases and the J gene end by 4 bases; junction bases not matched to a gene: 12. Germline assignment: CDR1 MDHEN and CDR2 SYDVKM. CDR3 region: CASSSLSVAGGLTGELFF. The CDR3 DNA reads TGTGCCAGCAGTTCCCTTTCGGTAGCGGGAGGACTCACCGGGGAGCTGTTTTTT.

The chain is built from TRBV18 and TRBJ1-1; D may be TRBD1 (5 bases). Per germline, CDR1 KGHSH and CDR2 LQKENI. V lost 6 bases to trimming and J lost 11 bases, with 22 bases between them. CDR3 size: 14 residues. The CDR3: CASSEGRTGFLAFF. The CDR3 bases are TGTGCCAGCTCGGAGGGGAGGACTGGCTTTCTTGCTTTCTTT.

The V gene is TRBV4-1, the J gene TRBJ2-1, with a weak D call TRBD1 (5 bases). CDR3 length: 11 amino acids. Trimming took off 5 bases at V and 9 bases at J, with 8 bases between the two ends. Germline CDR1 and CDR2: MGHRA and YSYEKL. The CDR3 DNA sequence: TGCGCCAGCAGCTTAAGGGGTGAGCAGTTCTTC. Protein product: CASSLRGEQFF.

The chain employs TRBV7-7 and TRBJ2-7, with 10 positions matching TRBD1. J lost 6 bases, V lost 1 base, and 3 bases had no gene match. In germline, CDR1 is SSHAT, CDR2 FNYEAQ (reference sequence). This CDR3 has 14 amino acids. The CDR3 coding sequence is TGTGCCAGCAGCTTAGGGGGACAGGGGAGCGAGCAGTACTTC. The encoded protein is CASSLGGQGSEQYF.

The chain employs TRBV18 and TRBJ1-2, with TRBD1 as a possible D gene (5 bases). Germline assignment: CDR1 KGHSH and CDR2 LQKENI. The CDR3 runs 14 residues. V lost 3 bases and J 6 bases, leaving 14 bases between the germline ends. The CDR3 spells CASSPAGGGDGYTF. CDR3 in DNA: TGTGCCAGCTCACCTGCTGGGGGAGGGGATGGCTACACCTTC.

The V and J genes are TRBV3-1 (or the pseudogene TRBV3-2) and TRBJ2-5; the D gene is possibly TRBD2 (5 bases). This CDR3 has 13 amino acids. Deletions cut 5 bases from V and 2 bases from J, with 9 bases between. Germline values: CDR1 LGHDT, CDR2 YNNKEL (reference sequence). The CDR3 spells CASSDSGQETQYF. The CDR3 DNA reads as TGTGCCAGCAGCGACTCGGGGCAAGAGACCCAGTACTTC.

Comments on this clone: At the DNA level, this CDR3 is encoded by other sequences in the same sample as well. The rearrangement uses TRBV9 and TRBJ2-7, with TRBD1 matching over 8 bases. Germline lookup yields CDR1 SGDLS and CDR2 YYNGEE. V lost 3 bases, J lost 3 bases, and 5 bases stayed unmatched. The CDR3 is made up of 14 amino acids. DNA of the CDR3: TGTGCCAGCAGCGCCGGACAGGGCAACTACGAGCAGTACTTC. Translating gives CASSAGQGNYEQYF.

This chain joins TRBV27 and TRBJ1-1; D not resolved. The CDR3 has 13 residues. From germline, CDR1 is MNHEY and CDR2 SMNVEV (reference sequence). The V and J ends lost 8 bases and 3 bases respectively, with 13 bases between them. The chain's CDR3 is CASRKGVDTEAFF. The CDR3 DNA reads TGTGCCAGCCGGAAAGGAGTTGACACTGAAGCTTTCTTT.

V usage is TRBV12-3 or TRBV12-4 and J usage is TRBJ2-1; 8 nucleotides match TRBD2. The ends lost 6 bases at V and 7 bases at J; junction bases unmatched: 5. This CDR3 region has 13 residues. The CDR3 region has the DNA TGTGCCAGCAGCCCCCGGGGGGGGAATGAGCAGTTCTTC. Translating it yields CASSPRGGNEQFF.

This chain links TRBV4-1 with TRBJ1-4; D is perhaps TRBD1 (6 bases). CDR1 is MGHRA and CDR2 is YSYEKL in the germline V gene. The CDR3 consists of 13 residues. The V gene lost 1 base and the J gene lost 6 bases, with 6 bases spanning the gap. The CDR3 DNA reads TGCGCCAGCAGCCAAGCAGGGGATGAAAAACTGTTTTTT. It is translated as CASSQAGDEKLFF.